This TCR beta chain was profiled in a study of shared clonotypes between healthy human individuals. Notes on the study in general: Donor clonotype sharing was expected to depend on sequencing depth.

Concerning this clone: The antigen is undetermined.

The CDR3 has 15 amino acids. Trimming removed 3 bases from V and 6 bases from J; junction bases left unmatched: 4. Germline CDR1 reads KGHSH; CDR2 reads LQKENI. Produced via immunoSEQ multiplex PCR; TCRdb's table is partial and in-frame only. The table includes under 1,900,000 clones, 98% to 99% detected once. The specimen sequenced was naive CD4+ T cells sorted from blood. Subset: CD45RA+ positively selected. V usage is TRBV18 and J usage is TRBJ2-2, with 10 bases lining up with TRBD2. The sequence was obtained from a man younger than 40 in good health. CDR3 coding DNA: TGTGCCAGCTCACCTCTAGCGGGAGCCGCCGGGGAGCTGTTTTTT. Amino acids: CASSPLAGAAGELFF.